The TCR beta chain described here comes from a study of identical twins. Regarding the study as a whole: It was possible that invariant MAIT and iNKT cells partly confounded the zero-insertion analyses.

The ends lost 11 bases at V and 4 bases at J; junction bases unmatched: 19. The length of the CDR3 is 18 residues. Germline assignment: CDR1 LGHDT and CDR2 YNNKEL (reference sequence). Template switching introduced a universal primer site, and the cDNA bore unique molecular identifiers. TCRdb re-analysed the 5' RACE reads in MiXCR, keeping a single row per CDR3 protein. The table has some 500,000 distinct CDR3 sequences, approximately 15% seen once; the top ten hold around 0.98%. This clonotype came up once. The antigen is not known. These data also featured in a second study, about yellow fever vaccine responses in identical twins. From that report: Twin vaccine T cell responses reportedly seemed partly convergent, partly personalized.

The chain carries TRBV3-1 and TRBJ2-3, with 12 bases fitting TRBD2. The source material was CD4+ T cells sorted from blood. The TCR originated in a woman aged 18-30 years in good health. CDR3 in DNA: TGTGCCTTCAGTTTTCGTCTAGCGGGGGGGCTAGGAGCAGATACGCAGTATTTT. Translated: CAFSFRLAGGLGADTQYF.